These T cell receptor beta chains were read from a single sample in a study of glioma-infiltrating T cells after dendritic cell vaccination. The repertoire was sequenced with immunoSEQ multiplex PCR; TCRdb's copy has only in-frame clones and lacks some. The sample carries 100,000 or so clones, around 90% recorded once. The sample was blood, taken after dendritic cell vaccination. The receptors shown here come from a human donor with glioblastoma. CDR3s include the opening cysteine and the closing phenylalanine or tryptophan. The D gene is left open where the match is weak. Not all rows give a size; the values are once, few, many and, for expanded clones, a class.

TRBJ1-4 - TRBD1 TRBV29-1 CSVKGAGGEKLFF TGCAGCGTAAAAGGGGCAGGGGGGGAAAAACTGTTTTTT
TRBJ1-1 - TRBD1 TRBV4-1 CASSQWADRVTEAFF TGCGCCAGCAGCCAATGGGCCGACAGGGTCACTGAAGCTTTCTTT
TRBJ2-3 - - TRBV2 CASSLPGTLFRDTQYF TGTGCCAGCAGTCTTCCCGGGACACTATTCAGAGATACGCAGTATTTT
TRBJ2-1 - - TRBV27 CASSPPQGRQFF TGTGCCAGCAGTCCCCCCCAGGGGCGGCAGTTCTTC
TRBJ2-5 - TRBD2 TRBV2 CASSEAGVSGGAGETQYF TGTGCCAGCAGTGAAGCTGGGGTTAGCGGGGGGGCGGGGGAGACCCAGTACTTC
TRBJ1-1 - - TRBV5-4 CASHKAVQNTEAFF TGTGCCAGCCATAAAGCGGTACAGAACACTGAAGCTTTCTTT
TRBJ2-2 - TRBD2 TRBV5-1 CASSPGLAGLIRELFF TGCGCCAGCAGCCCAGGACTAGCGGGCCTGATTAGGGAGCTGTTTTTT
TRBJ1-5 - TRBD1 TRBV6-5 CASSYEAGGRGPQHF TGTGCCAGCAGTTACGAGGCAGGGGGTCGAGGGCCCCAGCATTTT
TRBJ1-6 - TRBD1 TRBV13 CASSLTGGGSPLHF TGTGCCAGCAGCTTGACAGGGGGAGGGTCACCCCTCCACTTT
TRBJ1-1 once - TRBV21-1 CASDNPPSHTTLNTEAFF TGTGCCAGCGATAATCCTCCCTCCCATACTACCTTGAACACTGAAGCTTTCTTT
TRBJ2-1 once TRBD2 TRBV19 CASSPGLAGVPKFF TGTGCCAGTAGCCCTGGACTAGCGGGAGTCCCTAAGTTCTTC
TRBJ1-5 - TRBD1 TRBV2 CASSGGWTGDNQPQHF TGTGCCAGCAGTGGAGGATGGACAGGGGACAATCAGCCCCAGCATTTT
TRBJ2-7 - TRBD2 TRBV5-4 CASSLELATYEQYF TGTGCCAGCAGCTTGGAACTAGCGACCTACGAGCAGTACTTC
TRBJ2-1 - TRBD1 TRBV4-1 CASSQIQGALNEQFF TGCGCCAGCAGCCAAATCCAGGGGGCCCTCAATGAGCAGTTCTTC
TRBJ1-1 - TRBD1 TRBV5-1 CASSSDRGSTEAFF TGCGCCAGCAGTTCGGACAGGGGAAGCACTGAAGCTTTCTTT
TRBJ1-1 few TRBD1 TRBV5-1 CASSLGRGHTEAFF TGCGCCAGCAGCTTGGGCAGGGGGCACACTGAAGCTTTCTTT
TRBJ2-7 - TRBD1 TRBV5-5 CASSFRDRGYEQYF TGTGCCAGCAGCTTCCGGGACAGGGGTTACGAGCAGTACTTC
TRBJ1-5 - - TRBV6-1 CASSEALLLSYSNQPQHF TGTGCCAGCAGTGAAGCGCTCCTATTGTCCTATAGCAATCAGCCCCAGCATTTT
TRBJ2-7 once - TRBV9 CASSVGQGNYEQYF TGTGCCAGCAGCGTAGGGCAGGGAAACTACGAGCAGTACTTC
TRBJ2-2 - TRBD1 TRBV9 CASSTRTGGTGELFF TGTGCCAGCAGCACCCGGACAGGGGGCACCGGGGAGCTGTTTTTT
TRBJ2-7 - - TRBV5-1 CASSPGSILDEQYF TGCGCCAGCAGCCCGGGGAGCATCCTGGACGAGCAGTACTTC
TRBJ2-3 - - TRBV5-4 CASSNTGSPDTQYF TGTGCCAGCAGCAATACAGGGTCGCCAGATACGCAGTATTTT
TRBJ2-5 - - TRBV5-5 CASSLRVLGPETQYF TGTGCCAGCAGCCTCCGGGTACTAGGACCTGAGACCCAGTACTTC
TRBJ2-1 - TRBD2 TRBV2 CASMDQGTRSANEQFF TGTGCCAGCATGGACCAAGGGACTAGATCGGCCAATGAGCAGTTCTTC
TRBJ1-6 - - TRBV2 CATGGSASSYNSPLHF TGTGCCACCGGAGGGTCAGCCAGCTCCTATAATTCCCCCCTCCACTTT
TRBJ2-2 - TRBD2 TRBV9 CASSATSGANTGELFF TGTGCCAGCAGCGCGACTAGCGGGGCGAACACCGGGGAGCTGTTTTTT
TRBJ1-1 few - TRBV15 CATSRAGMRTEAFF TGTGCCACCAGCAGAGCAGGTATGCGTACTGAAGCTTTCTTT
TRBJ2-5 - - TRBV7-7 CASSFGDRNQETQYF TGTGCTAGCAGCTTCGGCGACAGGAACCAAGAGACCCAGTACTTC
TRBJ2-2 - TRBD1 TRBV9 CASSVGQGMTTGELFF TGTGCCAGCAGCGTAGGACAGGGGATGACAACCGGGGAGCTGTTTTTT
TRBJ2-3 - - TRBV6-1 CASSGAQGDTQYF TGTGCCAGCAGTGGAGCACAGGGAGATACGCAGTATTTT
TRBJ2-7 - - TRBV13 CASSLGTDSDSYEQYF TGTGCCAGCAGCTTAGGGACGGACTCAGACTCCTACGAGCAGTACTTC
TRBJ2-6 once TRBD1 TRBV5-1 CASSSGQGSSGANVLTF TGCGCCAGCAGCTCGGGACAGGGAAGCTCTGGGGCCAACGTCCTGACTTTC
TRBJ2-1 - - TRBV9 CASSATTARDYNEQFF TGTGCCAGCAGCGCCACCACAGCCAGGGATTACAATGAGCAGTTCTTC
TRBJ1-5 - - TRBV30 CAWSPGFNQPQHF TGTGCCTGGAGTCCGGGGTTCAATCAGCCCCAGCATTTT
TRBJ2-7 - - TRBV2 CASSEPEYYEQYF TGTGCCAGCAGTGAACCAGAATACTACGAGCAGTACTTC
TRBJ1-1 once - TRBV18 CASSPSEGNTEAFF TGTGCCAGCTCACCATCGGAGGGGAACACTGAAGCTTTCTTT
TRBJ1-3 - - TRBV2 CASSEMAQGTGNTIYF TGTGCCAGCAGTGAAATGGCACAGGGAACTGGAAACACCATATATTTT
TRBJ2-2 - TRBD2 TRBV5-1 CASSPAGSGGTGELFF TGCGCCAGCAGCCCCGCAGGGAGCGGGGGCACCGGGGAGCTGTTTTTT
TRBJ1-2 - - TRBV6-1 CASSEGAGYTF TGTGCCAGCAGTGAGGGGGCGGGCTACACCTTC
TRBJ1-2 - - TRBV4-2 CASSETGPRGYTF TGTGCCAGCAGCGAAACAGGGCCAAGGGGCTACACCTTC
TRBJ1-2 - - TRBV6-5 CATRPGIDYGYTF TGTGCCACCCGCCCAGGGATAGACTATGGCTACACCTTC
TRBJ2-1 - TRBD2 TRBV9 CASSTSGSSYNEQFF TGTGCCAGCAGCACTAGCGGGAGCTCCTACAATGAGCAGTTCTTC
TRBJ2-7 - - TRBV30 CAWSGRGEEQYF TGTGCCTGGAGTGGGAGGGGAGAGGAGCAGTACTTC
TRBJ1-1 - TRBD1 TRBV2 CASSTDTGVSDTEAFF TGTGCCAGCAGTACAGACACAGGGGTTTCCGACACTGAAGCTTTCTTT
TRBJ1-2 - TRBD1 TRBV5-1 CASSLGGGRGYTF TGCGCCAGCAGCTTGGGAGGGGGCCGGGGCTACACCTTC
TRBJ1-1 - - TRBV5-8 CASSPRGRNTEAFF TGTGCCAGCAGTCCCCGGGGGAGGAACACTGAAGCTTTCTTT
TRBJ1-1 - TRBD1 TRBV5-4 CASSYRDRETEAFF TGTGCCAGCAGCTATAGGGACAGGGAGACTGAAGCTTTCTTT
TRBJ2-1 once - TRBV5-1 CASSLASSGLLNEQFF TGCGCCAGCAGCTTGGCCAGTAGCGGCCTCTTAAATGAGCAGTTCTTC
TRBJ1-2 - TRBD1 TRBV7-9 CASSLGQGHGYTF TGTGCCAGCAGCTTAGGACAGGGGCATGGCTACACCTTC
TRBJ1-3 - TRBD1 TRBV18 CASSPRAGQGSGNTIYF TGTGCCAGCTCACCCCGCGCGGGACAGGGCTCTGGAAACACCATATATTTT
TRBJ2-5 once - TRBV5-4 CASSPPNFSTQYF TGTGCCAGCAGCCCCCCTAACTTCTCGACCCAGTACTTC
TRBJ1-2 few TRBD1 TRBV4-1 CASSQPGQGDYGYTF TGCGCCAGCAGCCAACCGGGACAGGGTGACTATGGCTACACCTTC
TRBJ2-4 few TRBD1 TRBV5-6 CASSSQGAQRNIQYF TGTGCCAGCAGCTCCCAGGGGGCGCAGAGAAACATTCAGTACTTC
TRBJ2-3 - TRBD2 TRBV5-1 CASRTSGRSDTQYF TGCGCCAGCAGGACTAGCGGGAGATCAGATACGCAGTATTTT
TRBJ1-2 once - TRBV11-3 CASSLEGAEIRVVWGYTF TGTGCCAGCAGCTTAGAGGGGGCTGAGATCAGGGTAGTTTGGGGCTACACCTTC